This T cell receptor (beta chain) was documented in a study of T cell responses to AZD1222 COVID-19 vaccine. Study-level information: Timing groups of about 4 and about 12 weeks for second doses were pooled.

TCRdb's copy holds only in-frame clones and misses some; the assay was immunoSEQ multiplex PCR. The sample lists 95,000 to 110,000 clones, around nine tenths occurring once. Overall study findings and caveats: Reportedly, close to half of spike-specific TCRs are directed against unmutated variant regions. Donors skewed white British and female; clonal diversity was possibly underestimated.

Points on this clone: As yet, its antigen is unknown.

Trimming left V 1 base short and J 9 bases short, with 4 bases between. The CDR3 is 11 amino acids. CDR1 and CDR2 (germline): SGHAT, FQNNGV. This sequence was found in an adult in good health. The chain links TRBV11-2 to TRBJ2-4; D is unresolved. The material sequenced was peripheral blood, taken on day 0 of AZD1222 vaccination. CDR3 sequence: CASSLVGIQYF. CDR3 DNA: TGTGCCAGCAGCTTAGTTGGCATTCAGTACTTC.